A selection of T cell receptor beta chains follows, all from one sample in a study of T cells in Graves' hyperthyroidism and ophthalmopathy. TCRdb re-called the multiplex PCR reads through MiXCR, storing one row per CDR3 protein. The table shows 380,000 or so distinct CDR3 sequences, with about 15% occurring only once. Material: blood. Source of these receptors: a woman aged 25 to 39 with Graves' hyperthyroidism. CDR3s include the opening cysteine and the closing phenylalanine or tryptophan. A D gene is named only where the DNA matches it firmly. Some rows mark clone size as missing; the rest say once, few, many or name a class of expanded clone.

j_call d_call v_call clone_size cdr3_nt cdr3_aa
TRBJ1-2 . TRBV28 many TGTGCCAGCAGTCTCCGGGACCTCCGGGGTGGCTACACCTTC CASSLRDLRGGYTF
TRBJ1-1 TRBD1 TRBV20-1 . TGCAGTGCCGAACAGGGGGGGAACACTGAAGCTTTCTTT CSAEQGGNTEAFF
TRBJ2-7 . TRBV11-2 many TGTGCCAGCAGCCGCCAAGGGGGAGGCTACGAGCAGTACTTC CASSRQGGGYEQYF
TRBJ1-3 . TRBV27 . TGTGCCAGCAGTTTATCGATGGGGGGCGGAAACACCATATATTTT CASSLSMGGGNTIYF
TRBJ2-7 TRBD1 TRBV20-1 many TGCAGTGCTCTCCCGGACAGGGAATCCTACGAGCAGTACTTC CSALPDRESYEQYF
TRBJ2-1 TRBD2 TRBV7-2 many TGTGCCAGCGCGCCTCAAGCGGGGGTGCACAATGAGCAGTTCTTC CASAPQAGVHNEQFF
TRBJ1-2 . TRBV6-5 many TGTGCCAGCAGTTACCTGGGGCAGGGTTTAAACTATGGCTACACCTTC CASSYLGQGLNYGYTF
TRBJ2-2 . TRBV9 few TGTGCCAGCACCCCCTACTCTGGTCCGAACACCGGGGAGCTGTTTTTT CASTPYSGPNTGELFF
TRBJ2-3 TRBD2 TRBV12-3/TRBV12-4 . TGTGCCAGCAGACCAGTCTTCAGCGGGAGGAACACAGATACGCAGTATTTT CASRPVFSGRNTDTQYF
TRBJ1-2 TRBD1 TRBV7-2 many TGTGCCAGCAGCAAGGGACAGGGGGCAAGAGGCTACACCTTC CASSKGQGARGYTF
TRBJ2-2 . TRBV5-1 few TGCGCCAGCAGCTTGGAAGCGGGGAACACCGGGGAGCTGTTTTTT CASSLEAGNTGELFF
TRBJ2-5 TRBD2 TRBV12-3/TRBV12-4 many TGTGCCAGCAGTCACCAAGCGGGAATAGAGACCCAGTACTTC CASSHQAGIETQYF
TRBJ2-4 . TRBV7-9 few TGTGCCAGCAGCTTAGGACGCGGAAACATTCAGTACTTC CASSLGRGNIQYF
TRBJ2-7 TRBD1 TRBV7-9 . TGTGCCAGCAGCGACACCCACAGGGGTTCCGAGCAGTACTTC CASSDTHRGSEQYF
TRBJ1-6 . TRBV12-3/TRBV12-4 few TGTGCCAGCACCGGTGACGGCGGTTGGGGACCCCTCCACTTT CASTGDGGWGPLHF
TRBJ1-4 TRBD1 TRBV9 . TGTGCCAGCAGTCCGACAGGGGTTTTTAATGAAAAACTGTTTTTT CASSPTGVFNEKLFF
TRBJ1-2 . TRBV5-8 few TGTGCCAGCAGCCATCGGAACTATGGCTACACCTTC CASSHRNYGYTF
TRBJ2-3 . TRBV10-3 . TGTGCCATCAGTGAGTATCGGGACGGCGATACGCAGTATTTT CAISEYRDGDTQYF
TRBJ2-2 . TRBV7-2 . TGTGCCAGCAGCAGCTATAGCGGGGAGCTGTTTTTT CASSSYSGELFF
TRBJ2-1 . TRBV24-1 many TGTGCCACCAGTGACTACCCCGGACGCAACAATGAGCAGTTCTTC CATSDYPGRNNEQFF
TRBJ2-1 . TRBV29-1 . TGCAGCGTTGAAGTGGGGAGTAAAAATGAGCAGTTCTTC CSVEVGSKNEQFF
TRBJ2-1 TRBD2 TRBV20-1 many TGCAGTGCCGGGAGCGGGACCCTTGGCAATGAGCAGTTCTTC CSAGSGTLGNEQFF
TRBJ2-4 TRBD2 TRBV12-3/TRBV12-4 . TGTGCCAGCAGTTGGGATTTAGCGGGTCTAGCCAAAAACATTCAGTACTTC CASSWDLAGLAKNIQYF
TRBJ1-1 TRBD1 TRBV9 many TGTGCCAGCAGCCACCCAGGGGGAATGAACACTGAAGCTTTCTTT CASSHPGGMNTEAFF
TRBJ2-5 . TRBV4-1 . TGCGCCAGCAGCCAAGGGTCCCAAGAGACCCAGTACTTC CASSQGSQETQYF
TRBJ1-3 . TRBV20-1 few TGCAGTGCTAGAGATCATGAGGACTACTCTGGAAACACCATATATTTT CSARDHEDYSGNTIYF
TRBJ1-2 . TRBV12-3/TRBV12-4 many TGTGCCAGCAGCACACAGGGAGGCCGGGGTGGCTACACCTTC CASSTQGGRGGYTF
TRBJ2-3 . TRBV11-2 many TGTGCCAGCAGGTTCCCCGGGCATACTAGCACAGATACGCAGTATTTT CASRFPGHTSTDTQYF
TRBJ1-1 . TRBV12-5 many TGTGCTAGTGGTTTGGCGACAGGCCTACTCACTGAAGCTTTCTTT CASGLATGLLTEAFF
TRBJ2-6 . TRBV28 few TGTGCCAGCAGTTCCCTAACAGGGATCTCTGGGGCCAACGTCCTGACTTTC CASSSLTGISGANVLTF
TRBJ2-7 . TRBV5-1 few TGCGCCAGCAGCTTGGACCAGAGGACGAAATCCTACGAGCAGTACTTC CASSLDQRTKSYEQYF
TRBJ2-7 TRBD2 TRBV20-1 few TGCAGTGCTAGCACAGGGACTAGGGAGCAGTACTTC CSASTGTREQYF
TRBJ2-1 . TRBV20-1 many TGCAGTGCTAAGGGGGAGAGCTCCTACAATGAGCAGTTCTTC CSAKGESSYNEQFF
TRBJ2-7 TRBD2 TRBV5-1 . TGCGCCAGCCGGAGCGGGAGTGGGTCCGAGCAGTACTTC CASRSGSGSEQYF
TRBJ1-2 . TRBV28 few TGTGCCAGCAGTTTAGGTATAGATAACTATGGCTACACCTTC CASSLGIDNYGYTF
TRBJ2-5 . TRBV9 . TGTGCTAAAAAAGGGCCTGAGACCCAGTACTTC CAKKGPETQYF
TRBJ2-7 TRBD2 TRBV20-1 many TGCAGTGCTAGAGATCAGCGGGGGCACGAGCAGTACTTC CSARDQRGHEQYF
TRBJ1-2 . TRBV28 many TGTGCCAGCAGTCAAGCCATCTATGGCTACACCTTC CASSQAIYGYTF
TRBJ1-5 . TRBV15 many TGTGCCACCAGCAGAGCCTACGGGGTGCTCTACTCGGATGGTAATCAGCCCCAGCATTTT CATSRAYGVLYSDGNQPQHF
TRBJ1-1 TRBD1 TRBV6-1 many TGTGCCAGCAGCGACCCCGGGACAGGGGACGCTTTCTTT CASSDPGTGDAFF
TRBJ1-6 . TRBV5-1 . TGCGCCAGCAGCTCCCTGGCGGGCGCACCCCTCCACTTT CASSSLAGAPLHF
TRBJ1-1 . TRBV5-1 few TGCGCCAGCAGCTCCTGGACAGAGAACACTGAAGCTTTCTTT CASSSWTENTEAFF
TRBJ2-7 . TRBV5-1 . TGCGCCAGCAGCTTCAATCAGCCCTACGAGCAGTACTTC CASSFNQPYEQYF
TRBJ1-2 . TRBV12-3/TRBV12-4 many TGTGCCAGCAGTTTAGACGGAAGAGCTAACTATGGCTACACCTTC CASSLDGRANYGYTF
TRBJ2-7 . TRBV12-3/TRBV12-4 many TGTGCCAGCAGTTTTCAGGGGGAGCAGTACTTC CASSFQGEQYF
TRBJ1-5 . TRBV6-1 . TGTCCCAGCACCCAGGGGACGGCTAGCAATCAGCCCCAGCATTTT CPSTQGTASNQPQHF
TRBJ2-5 . TRBV29-1 . TGCAGCGTTGGAGGCGGGGAGACCCAGTACTTC CSVGGGETQYF
TRBJ2-5 . TRBV20-1 . TGCAGTGCTAGTTCGCCCGGGACTTCGGAAGAGACCCAGTACTTC CSASSPGTSEETQYF
TRBJ2-2 . TRBV6-1 . TGTGCCAGCAGGGTAGGAGGGGCGGACACCGGGGAGCTGTTTTTT CASRVGGADTGELFF
TRBJ2-2 TRBD2 TRBV12-3/TRBV12-4 . TGTGCCAGCAGTTTAGATTGGGAGTTGCTAGCGGGAGTCACCGGGGAGCTGTTTTTT CASSLDWELLAGVTGELFF
TRBJ1-2 TRBD1 TRBV6-1 few TGTGCCAGCACCAGACAGGGGGTGGATGGCTACACCTTC CASTRQGVDGYTF
TRBJ2-3 TRBD2 TRBV2 many TGTGCCAGAACCAGTAGCGGGAACACAGATACGCAGTATTTT CARTSSGNTDTQYF
TRBJ2-5 TRBD1 TRBV19 . TGTGCCAGTAGTATTCGTACAGGGGAGCAAGAGACCCAGTACTTC CASSIRTGEQETQYF
TRBJ2-1 . TRBV18 . TGTGCCAGCTCACCTACACAGGGCTCCTACAATGAGCAGTTCTTC CASSPTQGSYNEQFF
TRBJ1-2 . TRBV28 . TGTGCCACCGAACTCAGAGACAAAAACTATGGCTACACCTTC CATELRDKNYGYTF
TRBJ2-3 TRBD2 TRBV28 many TGTGCCAGCGGCGGGACTAGCGGGAGGAGGGATACGCAGTATTTT CASGGTSGRRDTQYF
TRBJ1-2 . TRBV9 . TGTGCCAGCAGCCGAGAGAGCACACTCTCTAGTGGCTACACCTTC CASSRESTLSSGYTF
TRBJ1-1 TRBD1 TRBV12-3/TRBV12-4 many TGTGCCAGCAGTTTCAACAGGGGGAAGGCTGAAGCTTTCTTT CASSFNRGKAEAFF
TRBJ1-5 . TRBV12-3/TRBV12-4 many TGTGCCAGCAGTTTAGCGGTGCAGCAGCCCCAGCATTTT CASSLAVQQPQHF